The clone carrying this TCR beta chain appeared many times. This record belongs to a study of blood T cell repertoires in COVID-19. Looking at the study overall: Sites across the United States, Italy and Spain contributed samples from acute and convalescent COVID-19.

V was clipped by 4 bases and J by 2 bases; unmatched bases: 5. This CDR3 has 15 residues. The V gene's germline CDR1 is SGDLS and CDR2 YYNGEE. Original methodology: Amplifying reference gene primers gave estimates of nucleated cell counts. Repertoires were generated with immunoSEQ multiplex PCR, while TCRdb's copy carries only in-frame clones and drops some. V, J and clone size are taken as reported in that table, and D and trimming were inferred from the DNA itself. The sample has roughly 110,000 clones, around 75% seen once. The sequence was collected from a human donor with acute or convalescent COVID-19. The donor label of this sample is uncertain. Sequenced sample: peripheral blood. The chain is built from TRBV9 and TRBJ2-1, with 8 bases lining up with TRBD1. The CDR3 DNA is TGTGCCAGCAGCCCGCGGACAGGGACCTACAATGAGCAGTTCTTC. This codes for CASSPRTGTYNEQFF.